The 23 T cell receptor beta chains below all came from one sample that was sequenced in a study of T-cell memory formation after mild COVID-19. In TCRdb, the 5' RACE reads were re-called with MiXCR into one record per CDR3 protein. This table holds roughly 600,000 distinct CDR3 sequences, roughly 18% found once. The source material was PBMCs or a T cell subset sorted from them (not recorded which). These receptors were collected from an adult woman who had mild COVID-19 (a few samples of this study predate the infection). Cell type and time point are not known.

The chain uses TRBV24-1 and TRBJ2-3, with 9 bases aligning to TRBD2. The CDR3 has 14 amino acids. Germline loops: CDR1 KGHDR, CDR2 SFDVKD. Trimming at V came to 5 bases and at J to 3 bases, leaving 2 bases not matched to a gene. In DNA, the CDR3 is TGTGCCACCAGTGGTAGCGGGAGAACAGATACGCAGTATTTT. As protein: CATSGSGRTDTQYF.

This clonotype was detected a few times. The rearrangement links TRBV9 to TRBJ2-3; 7 nucleotides align to TRBD2. In germline, CDR1 is SGDLS, CDR2 YYNGEE. The CDR3 sequence is 15 residues long. J lost 4 bases, V lost 3 bases, and 8 bases had no gene match. The CDR3 DNA reads as TGTGCCAGCAGCGAGACCCCAGGGAGGGCAGATACGCAGTATTTT. Its protein product is CASSETPGRADTQYF.

The chain couples TRBV6-4 to TRBJ2-2; TRBD1 might be the D (5 bases). V was pared by 1 base and J by 1 base, with 7 bases between. The CDR3 runs 15 residues. Looked up from germline, CDR1 is MRHNA and CDR2 is SNTAGT. CDR3 nucleotide sequence: TGTGCCAGCAGTGACTTGGGGCAGAACACCGGGGAGCTGTTTTTT. Amino acids: CASSDLGQNTGELFF.

This clonotype was seen just once. CDR3 amino acids: CASSPVPGQGEWTEAFF. The CDR3, as DNA: TGTGCCAGCAGCCCCGTCCCGGGACAGGGAGAGTGGACTGAAGCTTTCTTT. The chain employs TRBV6-6 and TRBJ1-1, with 9 bases fitting TRBD1. This CDR3 has 17 amino acids. In germline, CDR1 is MNHNY, CDR2 SVGAGI (reference sequence). With 6 bases clipped from V and 5 bases from J, the junction kept 16 bases outside the gene matches.

The J gene is TRBJ2-1, the V gene TRBV7-9; D tentatively reads TRBD1 or TRBD2 (5 bases each). The V gene's germline CDR1 is SEHNR and CDR2 FQNEAQ (reference sequence). The CDR3 has 12 residues. Trimming removed 4 bases at V and 14 bases at J, with 15 bases between. The CDR3: CASSSSRDLEFF. The DNA of the CDR3 is TGTGCCAGCAGCTCCAGTAGGGACCTGGAGTTCTTC.

This clonotype was detected only a few times. This chain joins TRBV5-1 and TRBJ1-1; 9 bases map to TRBD1. CDR3 size: 15 residues. The V gene's germline CDR1 is SGHRS and CDR2 YFSETQ. Trimming removed 3 bases from V and 4 bases from J; junction bases left unmatched: 7. The chain's CDR3 is CASSWTGDWGTEAFF. The DNA of the CDR3 is TGCGCCAGCAGCTGGACAGGGGATTGGGGCACTGAAGCTTTCTTT.

The genes are TRBV27 and TRBJ2-7, with TRBD1 matching over 10 bases. J gave up 0 bases and V 5 bases, and 7 bases lay outside the gene matches. The germline V gene encodes CDR1 MNHEY and CDR2 SMNVEV (reference sequence). The CDR3 sequence is 16 residues long. The CDR3 reads CASSARTGGISYEQYF. The CDR3 nucleotides are TGTGCCAGCAGTGCCAGGACAGGGGGTATCTCCTACGAGCAGTACTTC.

The rearrangement uses TRBV19 and TRBJ2-1; 7 nucleotides line up with TRBD1. There are 17 residues in the CDR3. The J segment lost 0 bases and the V segment lost 7 bases, leaving 12 bases of the junction unmatched. Germline V gene sequence: CDR1 LNHDA, CDR2 SQIVND (reference sequence). The CDR3 nucleotides are TGTGCCAGTAAAGGGGACAGCTTAGAGAGCTCCTACAATGAGCAGTTCTTC. Amino acids: CASKGDSLESSYNEQFF.

This clonotype was observed a handful of times. The CDR3 protein is CASSQDWNSGSLGEQFF. Here the CDR3 DNA reads TGTGCCAGCAGCCAAGATTGGAATAGCGGGAGTCTCGGTGAGCAGTTCTTC. The rearrangement uses TRBV4-2 and TRBJ2-1; the match to TRBD2 covers 9 bases. Germline V lookup: CDR1 LGHNA, CDR2 YNFKEQ. J was trimmed by 9 bases and V by 0 bases; bases with no gene match: 12. The CDR3 loop spans 17 amino acids.

The J gene is TRBJ2-3, the V gene TRBV5-6; unclear D gene. This CDR3 is built from 13 residues. Germline V gives CDR1 SGHDT, CDR2 YYEEEE. Trimming removed 4 bases at V and 8 bases at J, with 14 bases between. CDR3 coding DNA: TGTGCCAGCAGCCCGAGCCGAGACTCTACGCAGTATTTT. It yields the protein CASSPSRDSTQYF.

This rearrangement joins TRBV12-3 or TRBV12-4 to TRBJ2-3, with D uncertain. The ends were cut back, 2 bases at V and 2 bases at J, with 14 bases in the middle. The length of the CDR3 is 16 residues. CDR3 amino acids: CASSLSRSWDTDTQYF. The DNA for the CDR3 is TGTGCCAGCAGTTTAAGTAGGTCATGGGACACAGATACGCAGTATTTT.

The gene calls are TRBV13 and TRBJ2-3; 9 nucleotides align to TRBD2. V dropped 1 base and J dropped 0; count of bases not matched to a gene: 11. The CDR3 has 19 residues. Germline values: CDR1 PRHDT, CDR2 FYEKMQ (reference sequence). For the CDR3, the DNA is TGTGCCAGCAGCTTAGTTTCGCTAGCGGGACTGCCTAGCACAGATACGCAGTATTTT. Translated: CASSLVSLAGLPSTDTQYF.

CDR3 residues: CATSDPFGGLETQYF. The CDR3 DNA reads TGTGCCACCAGTGACCCCTTTGGTGGGTTAGAGACCCAGTACTTC. The rearrangement links TRBV24-1 to TRBJ2-5; no firm D call. The CDR3 extends over 15 amino acids. Trimming left V 4 bases short and J 4 bases short, with 15 bases between. Germline CDR1 reads KGHDR; CDR2 reads SFDVKD.

This clonotype was detected only a few times. The V call is TRBV4-3, the J call TRBJ2-7; 10 nucleotides line up with TRBD2. Germline-derived CDR1 and CDR2 are LGHNA and YSLEER. J was trimmed by 5 bases and V by 1 base; bases with no gene match: 5. This CDR3 has 15 amino acids. CDR3 amino acids: CASSQGLAGVNEQYF. CDR3 bases: TGCGCCAGCAGCCAAGGGCTAGCGGGAGTGAACGAGCAGTACTTC.

This clonotype appeared a few times. The chain recombines TRBV12-3 or TRBV12-4 with TRBJ2-7, with D perhaps TRBD2 (6 bases). Trimming shortened V by 1 base and J by 2 bases, and 12 bases separated the two germline ends. The CDR3 length is 15 residues. CDR3 residues: CASSLGGRLAYEQYF. DNA of the CDR3: TGTGCCAGCAGTTTAGGGGGGAGGCTGGCCTACGAGCAGTACTTC.

The rearrangement joins TRBV7-6 to TRBJ1-1; D is uncertain. V dropped 1 base and J dropped 6 bases, with 6 bases sitting between them. Germline loops: CDR1 SGHVS, CDR2 FNYEAQ. This CDR3 has 12 residues. As DNA, the CDR3 is TGTGCCAGCAGCTTAGGGTTCGCTGAAGCTTTCTTT. The encoded protein is CASSLGFAEAFF.

The V gene is TRBV19, the J gene TRBJ2-1; 15 bases map to TRBD2. Germline CDR1 is LNHDA and CDR2 is SQIVND (reference sequence). Trimming removed 6 bases from V and 8 bases from J; junction bases left unmatched: 23. The CDR3 extends over 21 amino acids. This CDR3 is CASRGRGLAGGPGYLFDEQFF. In DNA, the CDR3 is TGTGCCAGTAGGGGACGCGGACTAGCGGGAGGGCCAGGGTATTTGTTTGATGAGCAGTTCTTC.

The chain uses TRBV12-3 or TRBV12-4 and TRBJ2-3; D may correspond to TRBD1 or TRBD2 (5 bases each). V was pared by 5 bases and J by 2 bases, with 14 bases between. This CDR3 spans 15 amino acids. The CDR3 here is CASSPPGPYTDTQYF. In nucleotides, the CDR3 is TGTGCCAGCAGTCCTCCGGGGCCCTACACAGATACGCAGTATTTT.

The rearrangement joins TRBV20-1 to TRBJ1-1; D might be TRBD1 (5 bases). The germline V gene has CDR1 DFQATT and CDR2 SNEGSKA (reference sequence). There are 14 residues in the CDR3. Trimming stripped 6 bases from V and 6 bases from J, with 20 bases between. CDR3 DNA sequence: TGCAGTGCAGAAGGACAAGGTGCGATCCCTGAAGCTTTCTTT. Amino acids: CSAEGQGAIPEAFF.

The chain joins TRBV12-3 or TRBV12-4 to TRBJ1-1; the D is unclear. V shed 6 bases and J shed 4 bases, with 12 bases lying between them. The CDR3 extends over 13 amino acids. CDR3 sequence: CASSPRVGTEAFF. The DNA for the CDR3 is TGTGCCAGCAGCCCCCGAGTCGGCACTGAAGCTTTCTTT.

The CDR3: CASKGNRADTEAFF. In nucleotides, the CDR3 is TGTGCCAGCAAGGGGAACAGGGCCGACACTGAAGCTTTCTTT. The chain is built from TRBV5-6 and TRBJ1-1; tentative D call: TRBD1 (6 bases). V dropped 6 bases and J dropped 3 bases, with 15 bases sitting between them. The germline V gene encodes CDR1 SGHDT and CDR2 YYEEEE. The CDR3 runs to 14 residues.

The chain couples TRBV9 to TRBJ1-1, with D perhaps matching TRBD1 (6 bases). Germline CDR1 and CDR2: SGDLS and YYNGEE. The CDR3 runs to 15 residues. V lost 0 bases and J 1 base, leaving 10 bases between the germline ends. The CDR3 here is CASSVDGTSNTEAFF. For the CDR3, the DNA is TGTGCCAGCAGCGTAGACGGGACATCGAACACTGAAGCTTTCTTT.

The chain joins TRBV7-2 to TRBJ1-2; 9 bases are shared with TRBD1. Trimming took 5 bases from V and 4 from J; bases not matched to a gene: 8. From germline, CDR1 is SGHTA and CDR2 FQGNSA. The CDR3 extends over 15 amino acids. In DNA form, the CDR3 reads TGTGCCAGCAGCCACGGACAGGGGTCCCTCTATGGCTACACCTTC. It yields the protein CASSHGQGSLYGYTF.